This TCR beta chain appears in the sequencing data of a study of T cell repertoires in cytomegalovirus infection (dated by TCRdb to the late 2010s). Some background on the complete study: Recently identified HLA-C-restricted CMV epitopes, whose presentation resists viral immunomodulation, were targeted by peptide stimulations together with well-studied HLA-B-restricted epitopes. Donor HLA type was relevant to the analysis, as public TCR beta signatures indicated carriage of CMV infection together with the matching HLA type.

V loses 1 base, J loses 2 bases, and the germline ends lie 11 bases apart. The CDR3 contains 15 residues, cysteine and phenylalanine counted. Just the 45-base CDR3 DNA is kept, in frame starting at base 1. From the germline V gene (reference sequence), CDR1 is SEHNR and CDR2 is FQNEAQ. Instrument on record: Illumina HiSeq 1500. TCRdb reanalyzed the raw reads on its own, using fastp at Q25 for trimming and MiXCR for clone calling, and kept in-frame beta chains. Every entry covers one CDR3 protein and lists the most common genes and DNA from its rows. For this sample the table gives roughly 70,000 distinct CDR3 sequences, of which 20% were detected only once. Clones ranked in the top ten supply roughly two thirds of the sample. This sample's treatment or condition label indicates: in vitro stimulation with specific CMV peptide epitopes to enrich CMV-specific T cells. Broad study findings and their caveats: Cumulative frequency of public TCR beta family members discriminated carriers of CMV infection plus the relevant HLA type in this cohort and an independent roughly 330-donor cohort. The ex vivo response was dominated by HLA-C-restricted CMV-specific TCR beta clonotypes, and the single most frequent clonotype in two of eight donors was supplied by these HLA-C-restricted clonotypes.

This clonotype was counted between two and nine times. What this receptor recognizes is not known. One base away there is no much larger clone; base qualities are not given. Sequencing was performed on CD8+ T cells from cultured PBMCs, taken from culture after CMV antigen stimulation. The chain employs TRBV7-9 and TRBJ2-5; D gene: possibly TRBD1, on 7 matching bases. The sequence was collected from a human donor in good health (CMV status not recorded). Some clones in this sample may be carry-over from other donors' samples. The nucleotide sequence is given as TGTGCCAGCAGCTTAGGCGGGACAGCTCAAGAGACCCAGTACTTC. Translated, it reads CASSLGGTAQETQYF. When the CDR3 is completed using the reference TRBV7-9 and TRBJ2-5 genes on either side, the full variable domain is DTGVSQNPRHKITKRGQNVTFRCDPISEHNRLYWYRQTLGQGPEFLTYFQNEAQLEKSRLLSDRFSAERPKGSFSTLEIQRTEQGDSAMYLCASSLGGTAQETQYFGPGTRLLVL.